Listed below are T cell receptor beta chains from one sample, sequenced in a study of blood T cell repertoires in COVID-19. Clones were read by immunoSEQ multiplex PCR, and TCRdb kept only the in-frame ones, dropping some. The table includes fewer than 250,000 clones, around 90% detected once. The source material was peripheral blood. Every receptor here comes from a man aged 55 to 70 with acute or convalescent COVID-19. Each CDR3 is given with its conserved first and last residue. The order of the fields is J gene, V gene, clone size, D gene, CDR3 protein, CDR3 DNA. The D gene is left open where the match is weak. Expanded clones get a size class; other rows say once, few or many, or leave the size out.

j_gene: TRBJ2-5
v_gene: TRBV5-6
abundance: NA
d_gene: TRBD2
CDR3aa: CASSLGVRAGYYETQYF
CDR3nt: TGTGCCAGCAGCTTGGGAGTCAGAGCGGGGTACTACGAGACCCAGTACTTC

j_gene: TRBJ2-2
v_gene: TRBV7-9
abundance: NA
d_gene: TRBD1
CDR3aa: CASSLTGGITGELFF
CDR3nt: TGTGCCAGCAGCTTGACAGGGGGTATCACCGGGGAGCTGTTTTTT

j_gene: TRBJ1-1
v_gene: TRBV9
abundance: once
d_gene: NA
CDR3aa: CASSVGVSPREAFF
CDR3nt: TGTGCCAGCAGCGTAGGGGTTAGCCCGCGTGAAGCTTTCTTT

j_gene: TRBJ2-5
v_gene: TRBV5-6
abundance: NA
d_gene: TRBD2
CDR3aa: CASSLAASGGYQETQYF
CDR3nt: TGTGCCAGCAGCTTGGCGGCTAGCGGGGGATACCAAGAGACCCAGTACTTC

j_gene: TRBJ2-1
v_gene: TRBV14
abundance: NA
d_gene: TRBD2
CDR3aa: CASSQGWLAGGPLEQFF
CDR3nt: TGTGCCAGCAGCCAAGGATGGCTAGCGGGGGGGCCGCTTGAGCAGTTCTTC

j_gene: TRBJ2-1
v_gene: TRBV7-8
abundance: NA
d_gene: TRBD2
CDR3aa: CASSFTSGTSSYNEQFF
CDR3nt: TGTGCCAGCAGCTTTACTAGCGGCACTAGCTCCTACAATGAGCAGTTCTTC

j_gene: TRBJ1-5
v_gene: TRBV4-2
abundance: few
d_gene: TRBD1
CDR3aa: CASSLGQTNQPQHF
CDR3nt: TGTGCCAGCAGCCTGGGACAGACCAATCAGCCCCAGCATTTT

j_gene: TRBJ2-5
v_gene: TRBV25-1
abundance: NA
d_gene: TRBD2
CDR3aa: CASSEVGGGQETQYF
CDR3nt: TGTGCCAGCAGTGAAGTGGGCGGGGGGCAAGAGACCCAGTACTTC

j_gene: TRBJ2-5
v_gene: TRBV27
abundance: NA
d_gene: NA
CDR3aa: CASRPKPGLQKKETQYF
CDR3nt: TGTGCCAGCAGGCCGAAACCGGGACTGCAGAAGAAAGAGACCCAGTACTTC

j_gene: TRBJ2-1
v_gene: TRBV7-2
abundance: few
d_gene: TRBD2
CDR3aa: CASSLRLAGGPYNEQFF
CDR3nt: TGTGCCAGCAGCTTACGACTAGCGGGGGGGCCCTACAATGAGCAGTTCTTC

j_gene: TRBJ1-4
v_gene: TRBV7-9
abundance: NA
d_gene: NA
CDR3aa: CASSLPNREEKLFF
CDR3nt: TGTGCCAGCAGCTTACCGAACAGGGAGGAAAAACTGTTTTTT

j_gene: TRBJ1-4
v_gene: TRBV5-1
abundance: NA
d_gene: NA
CDR3aa: CASSATGAPREKLFF
CDR3nt: TGCGCCAGCAGCGCAACAGGCGCCCCTCGGGAAAAACTGTTTTTT

j_gene: TRBJ1-2
v_gene: TRBV6-6
abundance: NA
d_gene: NA
CDR3aa: CASRDHLTANYGYTF
CDR3nt: TGTGCCAGCAGGGATCACTTGACAGCTAACTATGGCTACACCTTC

j_gene: TRBJ1-1
v_gene: TRBV18
abundance: NA
d_gene: TRBD1
CDR3aa: CASSRDRDTEAFF
CDR3nt: TGTGCCAGCTCACGTGACAGGGACACTGAAGCTTTCTTT

j_gene: TRBJ2-5
v_gene: TRBV4-1
abundance: NA
d_gene: TRBD2
CDR3aa: CASSQDPAGETQYF
CDR3nt: TGCGCCAGCAGCCAAGATCCAGCGGGGGAGACCCAGTACTTC

j_gene: TRBJ1-1
v_gene: TRBV5-6
abundance: once
d_gene: TRBD1
CDR3aa: CASSPGQGRAEAFF
CDR3nt: TGTGCCAGCAGCCCTGGACAGGGTCGGGCTGAAGCTTTCTTT

j_gene: TRBJ2-2
v_gene: TRBV7-9
abundance: NA
d_gene: TRBD2
CDR3aa: CASSLGGLAGAANTGELFF
CDR3nt: TGTGCCAGCAGCTTAGGGGGCCTAGCGGGGGCCGCGAACACCGGGGAGCTGTTTTTT

j_gene: TRBJ1-4
v_gene: TRBV30
abundance: NA
d_gene: NA
CDR3aa: CAWRPGSTTNEKLFF
CDR3nt: TGTGCCTGGAGACCGGGGAGTACAACTAATGAAAAACTGTTTTTT

j_gene: TRBJ1-1
v_gene: TRBV11-2
abundance: NA
d_gene: TRBD1
CDR3aa: CASSSQGQITEAFF
CDR3nt: TGTGCCAGCAGCTCCCAGGGACAGATCACTGAAGCTTTCTTT

j_gene: TRBJ2-5
v_gene: TRBV7-3
abundance: NA
d_gene: NA
CDR3aa: CASSLEAAPRETQYF
CDR3nt: TGTGCCAGCAGCTTAGAAGCGGCGCCAAGGGAGACCCAGTACTTC

j_gene: TRBJ1-2
v_gene: TRBV29-1
abundance: many
d_gene: TRBD1
CDR3aa: CSVGTGGVYGYTF
CDR3nt: TGCAGCGTTGGGACAGGGGGCGTCTATGGCTACACCTTC

j_gene: TRBJ2-7
v_gene: TRBV28
abundance: NA
d_gene: TRBD1
CDR3aa: CASRNSGTGGLEQYF
CDR3nt: TGTGCCAGCCGTAATTCCGGGACAGGGGGCCTCGAGCAGTACTTC

j_gene: TRBJ2-3
v_gene: TRBV9
abundance: NA
d_gene: TRBD1
CDR3aa: CASSVGQGADTDTQYF
CDR3nt: TGTGCCAGCAGCGTAGGACAGGGGGCTGACACAGATACGCAGTATTTT

j_gene: TRBJ1-4
v_gene: TRBV9
abundance: NA
d_gene: TRBD1
CDR3aa: CASSVQGATNEKLFF
CDR3nt: TGTGCCAGCAGCGTGCAGGGGGCGACTAATGAAAAACTGTTTTTT

j_gene: TRBJ2-1
v_gene: TRBV5-5
abundance: NA
d_gene: TRBD2
CDR3aa: CASSPGLAGTPSEQFF
CDR3nt: TGTGCCAGCAGCCCCGGACTAGCGGGAACGCCCAGTGAGCAGTTCTTC

j_gene: TRBJ2-7
v_gene: TRBV4-1
abundance: NA
d_gene: TRBD1
CDR3aa: CASSLDRAYEQYF
CDR3nt: TGCGCCAGCAGCCTGGACAGGGCCTACGAGCAGTACTTC

j_gene: TRBJ1-6
v_gene: TRBV9
abundance: NA
d_gene: NA
CDR3aa: CASSGRVNNSPLHF
CDR3nt: TGTGCCAGCAGCGGGCGGGTAAACAATTCACCCCTCCACTTT

j_gene: TRBJ2-3
v_gene: TRBV4-1
abundance: NA
d_gene: TRBD2
CDR3aa: CASSQDQRTSGRTDTQYF
CDR3nt: TGCGCCAGCAGCCAAGATCAAAGGACTAGCGGGCGCACAGATACGCAGTATTTT

j_gene: TRBJ2-7
v_gene: TRBV18
abundance: NA
d_gene: TRBD2
CDR3aa: CASSPGGDREQYF
CDR3nt: TGTGCCAGCTCACCAGGGGGGGACCGGGAGCAGTACTTC

j_gene: TRBJ2-1
v_gene: TRBV25-1
abundance: NA
d_gene: TRBD1
CDR3aa: CASRTGAREQFF
CDR3nt: TGTGCCAGCAGGACAGGGGCCCGTGAGCAGTTCTTC

j_gene: TRBJ1-1
v_gene: TRBV12-5
abundance: NA
d_gene: NA
CDR3aa: CASGVGSGGLRAEAFF
CDR3nt: TGTGCTAGTGGCGTGGGGAGCGGGGGGCTACGTGCTGAAGCTTTCTTT